This TCR beta chain stems from a study of cytomegalovirus exposure and HLA in healthy donors. Comments on this clone: The target antigen is unknown.

PCR primers comprised 60 Vbeta and 13 Jbeta primers. Sequencing used immunoSEQ multiplex PCR; TCRdb keeps in-frame clones, though not all of them. The profile shows 160,000 or so clones, 75% to 80% of them singletons. The CDR3 has 12 residues. V lost 5 bases, J lost 7 bases, and 2 bases stayed unmatched. CDR1 is WNHNN, CDR2 SYGVQD, per germline (reference sequence). Study findings and constraints: High sensitivity and specificity were reportedly achieved when the classifier diagnosed cytomegalovirus status.

Sequences were obtained from PBMCs. The V gene is TRBV10-1, the J gene TRBJ1-1; 9 bases line up with TRBD1. The receptor comes from a man in his forties or fifties in good health and CMV-seropositive. The CDR3 sequence is CASSKGQGEAFF. The CDR3 DNA follows: TGCGCCAGCAGTAAGGGACAGGGTGAAGCTTTCTTT.